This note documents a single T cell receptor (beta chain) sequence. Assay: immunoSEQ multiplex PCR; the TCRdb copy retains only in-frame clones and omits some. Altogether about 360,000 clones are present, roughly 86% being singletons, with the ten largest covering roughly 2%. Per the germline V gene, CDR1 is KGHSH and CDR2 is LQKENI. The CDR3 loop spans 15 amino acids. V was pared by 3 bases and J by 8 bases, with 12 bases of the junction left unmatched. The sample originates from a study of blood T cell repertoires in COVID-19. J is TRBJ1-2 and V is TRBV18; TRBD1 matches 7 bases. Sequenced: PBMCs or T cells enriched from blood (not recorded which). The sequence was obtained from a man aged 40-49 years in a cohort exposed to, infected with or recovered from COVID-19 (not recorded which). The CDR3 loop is CASSPSESLGGGYTF. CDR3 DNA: TGTGCCAGCTCACCCTCCGAGTCATTAGGGGGCGGCTACACCTTC.